The 4 T cell receptor beta chains in this list originate from one sample, sequenced in a study of CD4 and CD8 cells across lung adenocarcinoma regions. Using its own MiXCR run on the PCR reads, TCRdb lists one record per CDR3 protein. The repertoire holds roughly 10,000 distinct CDR3 sequences, with 40% to 65% as singletons. The source material was CD4+ T cells from the margin of a lung tumor. The receptors stem from a male donor with lung adenocarcinoma. The CD4 and CD8 labels of this study may be unreliable.

This clonotype is labeled as medium-sized. The chain carries TRBV4-3 and TRBJ2-1, with 9 positions matching TRBD2. V shed 0 bases and J 4 bases; nucleotides not matched to a gene: 4. The CDR3 extends over 16 amino acids. Germline V CDR1 and CDR2: LGHNA, YSLEER. The CDR3 DNA follows: TGCGCCAGCAGCCAAGATACGGCGGGGGGGTACAATGAGCAGTTCTTC. It codes for CASSQDTAGGYNEQFF.

The chain is built from TRBV6-1 and TRBJ2-1; D is unresolved. V was cut by 8 bases and J by 9 bases, with 8 bases left in between. CDR1 MNHNS and CDR2 SASEGT come from the germline V gene. This CDR3 contains 10 residues. The CDR3 coding sequence is TGTGCCAGCTCGGCCGGTGAGCAGTTCTTC. Protein product: CASSAGEQFF.

The chain joins TRBV3-1 to TRBJ2-1; the match to TRBD2 covers 9 bases. The germline V gene has CDR1 LGHDT and CDR2 YNNKEL (reference sequence). V trimming: 1 base; J trimming: 9 bases; junction bases outside the gene matches: 10. This CDR3 is 16 amino acids long. The chain's CDR3 is CASSQGYGGGASEQFF. DNA of the CDR3: TGTGCCAGCAGCCAAGGCTATGGCGGGGGGGCCTCTGAGCAGTTCTTC.

Remarks on this clonotype: Its ends do not fully match the called genes, so a read error is possible. This chain links TRBV12-3 or TRBV12-4 with TRBJ2-2; D is undetermined. The CDR3 totals 13 residues. CDR3 bases: TGTGCCAGCAGGTTCGTTCGCACCGAGGAGCTGTTTTTT. Its protein is CASRFVRTEELFF.